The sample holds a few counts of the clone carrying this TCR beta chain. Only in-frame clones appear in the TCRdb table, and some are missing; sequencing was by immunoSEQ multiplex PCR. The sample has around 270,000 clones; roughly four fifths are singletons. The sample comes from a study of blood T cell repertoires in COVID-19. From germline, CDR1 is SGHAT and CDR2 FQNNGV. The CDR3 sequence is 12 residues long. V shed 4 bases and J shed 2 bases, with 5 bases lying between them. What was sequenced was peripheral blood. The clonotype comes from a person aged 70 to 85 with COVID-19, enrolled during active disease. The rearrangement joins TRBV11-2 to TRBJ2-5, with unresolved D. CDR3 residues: CASSSFQETQYF. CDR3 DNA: TGTGCCAGCAGCTCATTTCAAGAGACCCAGTACTTC.